These T cell receptor beta chains were read from a single sample in a study of blood T cell repertoires in COVID-19. Measured with immunoSEQ multiplex PCR; TCRdb has only the in-frame clones, and not every one. The sample records 300,000 or so clones, around 87% being singletons. Sequencing used peripheral blood. The receptors were gathered from a woman aged 40 to 50 who had recovered from COVID-19. The CDR3 runs from the conserved cysteine through the conserved F or W. The D gene is left open where the match is weak. Size values are once, few and many counts, or a class for expanded clones, and some rows have none.

d_call: TRBD1; j_call: TRBJ2-7; clone_size: few; v_call: TRBV18; cdr3_nt: TGTGCCAGCTCACCCTACAGGGGGAGCGAGCAGTACTTC; cdr3_aa: CASSPYRGSEQYF
d_call: NA; j_call: TRBJ1-2; clone_size: NA; v_call: TRBV4-3; cdr3_nt: TGCGCCAGCAGCCAAGACGGCGGGAACTATGGCTACACCTTC; cdr3_aa: CASSQDGGNYGYTF
d_call: NA; j_call: TRBJ1-1; clone_size: NA; v_call: TRBV5-6; cdr3_nt: TGTGCCAGCAGCAGCCGGGGGGGAGCTCCCACTGGTAACACTGAAGCTTTCTTT; cdr3_aa: CASSSRGGAPTGNTEAFF
d_call: NA; j_call: TRBJ2-4; clone_size: NA; v_call: TRBV6-6; cdr3_nt: TGTGCCAGCACGGAGGGGGCTGACATTCAGTACTTC; cdr3_aa: CASTEGADIQYF
d_call: NA; j_call: TRBJ1-5; clone_size: NA; v_call: TRBV20-1; cdr3_nt: TGCAGTGCTAGACTGACAGTCGGCCAGCATTTT; cdr3_aa: CSARLTVGQHF
d_call: NA; j_call: TRBJ1-1; clone_size: once; v_call: TRBV29-1; cdr3_nt: TGCAGCGTTAGCGCAAGGAGGAGATACGCTGAAGCTTTCTTT; cdr3_aa: CSVSARRRYAEAFF
d_call: NA; j_call: TRBJ1-4; clone_size: NA; v_call: TRBV5-1; cdr3_nt: TGCGCCAGCAGCCTTACAGGGTCCAATGATGAAAAACTGTTTTTT; cdr3_aa: CASSLTGSNDEKLFF
d_call: NA; j_call: TRBJ1-2; clone_size: NA; v_call: TRBV3-1/TRBV3-2; cdr3_nt: TGTGCCAGCAGCCAAGATTGGGAGGGCTGGGGCTACACCTTC; cdr3_aa: CASSQDWEGWGYTF
d_call: TRBD1; j_call: TRBJ2-7; clone_size: NA; v_call: TRBV28; cdr3_nt: TGTGCCAGCAGTTTATACTTGACAGGGGGTAACGAGCAGTACTTC; cdr3_aa: CASSLYLTGGNEQYF
d_call: NA; j_call: TRBJ1-2; clone_size: NA; v_call: TRBV5-1; cdr3_nt: TGCGCCAGCAGCTCCCCCGCTACCCCCTATGGCTACACCTTC; cdr3_aa: CASSSPATPYGYTF
d_call: NA; j_call: TRBJ2-5; clone_size: NA; v_call: TRBV6-5; cdr3_nt: TGTGCCAGCAGTTACCCAGGGGGGGAGACCCAGTACTTC; cdr3_aa: CASSYPGGETQYF
d_call: NA; j_call: TRBJ2-3; clone_size: NA; v_call: TRBV24-1; cdr3_nt: TGTGCCACCAGTGATTGGGTCGTCGGGCAGGGTGGCCCAGATACGCAGTATTTT; cdr3_aa: CATSDWVVGQGGPDTQYF
d_call: NA; j_call: TRBJ2-7; clone_size: NA; v_call: TRBV13; cdr3_nt: TGTGCCAGCTCTCAGGCCTCATTAAAATATTACGAGCAGTACTTC; cdr3_aa: CASSQASLKYYEQYF
d_call: NA; j_call: TRBJ2-3; clone_size: NA; v_call: TRBV3-1/TRBV3-2; cdr3_nt: TGTGCCAGCAGCCAAGGGCGGGGAACCTTCCATACGCAGTATTTT; cdr3_aa: CASSQGRGTFHTQYF
d_call: NA; j_call: TRBJ2-5; clone_size: NA; v_call: TRBV6-5; cdr3_nt: TGTGCCAGCAGTTACGGACAGTACCAAGAGACCCAGTACTTC; cdr3_aa: CASSYGQYQETQYF
d_call: TRBD1; j_call: TRBJ2-4; clone_size: NA; v_call: TRBV5-6; cdr3_nt: TGTGCCAGCAGTCCGAAACCCAGGGGGGCCAAAAACATTCAGTACTTC; cdr3_aa: CASSPKPRGAKNIQYF
d_call: TRBD2; j_call: TRBJ2-5; clone_size: NA; v_call: TRBV7-8; cdr3_nt: TGTGCCAGCAGTCGACTAGCGGGGGGCAAAGAGACCCAGTACTTC; cdr3_aa: CASSRLAGGKETQYF
d_call: TRBD2; j_call: TRBJ2-1; clone_size: NA; v_call: TRBV5-1; cdr3_nt: TGCGCCAGCTCCACACTAGCGGGGGGCCTATACAATGAGCAGTTCTTC; cdr3_aa: CASSTLAGGLYNEQFF
d_call: NA; j_call: TRBJ2-1; clone_size: few; v_call: TRBV7-2; cdr3_nt: TGTGCCAGCAGCTTATCGGGGAGCAATGAGCAGTTCTTC; cdr3_aa: CASSLSGSNEQFF
d_call: NA; j_call: TRBJ1-2; clone_size: NA; v_call: TRBV19; cdr3_nt: TGTGCCAGTAGTATAGAAAGCAGGGTTAACTATGGCTACACCTTC; cdr3_aa: CASSIESRVNYGYTF
d_call: NA; j_call: TRBJ2-5; clone_size: NA; v_call: TRBV5-1; cdr3_nt: TGCGCCAGCAGCTTGGTTATCGGAGGAGAGACCCAGTACTTC; cdr3_aa: CASSLVIGGETQYF
d_call: TRBD1; j_call: TRBJ1-2; clone_size: NA; v_call: TRBV27; cdr3_nt: TGTGCCAGCAGTCTTAACAGGGGGATTGGCTACACCTTC; cdr3_aa: CASSLNRGIGYTF
d_call: TRBD1; j_call: TRBJ1-5; clone_size: NA; v_call: TRBV19; cdr3_nt: TGTGCCAGTAGTATTTTGGGACAGGGGCTAAATCAGCCCCAGCATTTT; cdr3_aa: CASSILGQGLNQPQHF
d_call: NA; j_call: TRBJ1-2; clone_size: once; v_call: TRBV6-5; cdr3_nt: TGTGCGTGTGGGGACTCGGGGGGCCCTAACTATGGCTACACCTTC; cdr3_aa: CACGDSGGPNYGYTF
d_call: TRBD2; j_call: TRBJ2-7; clone_size: NA; v_call: TRBV2; cdr3_nt: TGTGCCAGCAGTGAAGACCTATCGGGGGGGCTTTACGAGCAGTACTTC; cdr3_aa: CASSEDLSGGLYEQYF
d_call: TRBD1; j_call: TRBJ2-3; clone_size: once; v_call: TRBV27; cdr3_nt: TGTGCCAGCAGGCCCATCGGGACAGCCACAGATACGCAGTATTTT; cdr3_aa: CASRPIGTATDTQYF
d_call: TRBD1; j_call: TRBJ1-1; clone_size: NA; v_call: TRBV19; cdr3_nt: TGTGCCAGCGGGACAGGACTTATGAACACTGAAGCTTTCTTT; cdr3_aa: CASGTGLMNTEAFF
d_call: TRBD1; j_call: TRBJ1-2; clone_size: NA; v_call: TRBV6-5; cdr3_nt: TGTGCCAGCAGTTACTCTCCCGAGACAGGGGGCGGCTACACCTTC; cdr3_aa: CASSYSPETGGGYTF
d_call: TRBD1; j_call: TRBJ1-1; clone_size: NA; v_call: TRBV6-5; cdr3_nt: TGTGCCAGCAGTTACCTCGGACAGGGGCTGAACACTGAAGCTTTCTTT; cdr3_aa: CASSYLGQGLNTEAFF
d_call: TRBD1; j_call: TRBJ1-2; clone_size: NA; v_call: TRBV9; cdr3_nt: TGTGCCAGCAGCCCGCTGACAGGGGGGAATGGCTACACCTTC; cdr3_aa: CASSPLTGGNGYTF
d_call: NA; j_call: TRBJ1-2; clone_size: NA; v_call: TRBV20-1; cdr3_nt: TGCAGTGCTAGAGGACAGAAGGGCTACACCTTC; cdr3_aa: CSARGQKGYTF
d_call: NA; j_call: TRBJ2-2; clone_size: NA; v_call: TRBV12-3/TRBV12-4; cdr3_nt: TGTGCCAGTGGACAGTACGGGGAGCTGTTTTTT; cdr3_aa: CASGQYGELFF
d_call: TRBD1; j_call: TRBJ2-7; clone_size: NA; v_call: TRBV4-1; cdr3_nt: TGCGCCAGCGGCCGGGACAGGGACAGCGAGCAGTACTTC; cdr3_aa: CASGRDRDSEQYF
d_call: TRBD1; j_call: TRBJ1-5; clone_size: NA; v_call: TRBV11-2; cdr3_nt: TGTGCCAGCAGCTTAGGCGGGACAGCCACTAATCAGCCCCAGCATTTT; cdr3_aa: CASSLGGTATNQPQHF
d_call: TRBD1; j_call: TRBJ2-1; clone_size: NA; v_call: TRBV28; cdr3_nt: TGTGCCAGCAGTCTAGGACAGGGTGTCGGGCAGTTCTTC; cdr3_aa: CASSLGQGVGQFF
d_call: TRBD1; j_call: TRBJ1-1; clone_size: NA; v_call: TRBV5-6; cdr3_nt: TGTGCCAGCAGCGGCTCGACAGGGGTGAACACTGAAGCTTTCTTT; cdr3_aa: CASSGSTGVNTEAFF
d_call: TRBD1; j_call: TRBJ1-1; clone_size: NA; v_call: TRBV10-3; cdr3_nt: TGTGCCATCAGGGCTGACAGGGTCGGGAACACTGAAGCTTTCTTT; cdr3_aa: CAIRADRVGNTEAFF
d_call: TRBD1; j_call: TRBJ1-6; clone_size: NA; v_call: TRBV3-1/TRBV3-2; cdr3_nt: TGTGCCAGCAGCCGACGGGACAGGTTAACAGGTTCACCCCTCCACTTT; cdr3_aa: CASSRRDRLTGSPLHF
d_call: TRBD2; j_call: TRBJ2-2; clone_size: NA; v_call: TRBV5-1; cdr3_nt: TGCGCCAGCAGCTCTAGCGGGGGGACTAACACCGGGGAGCTGTTTTTT; cdr3_aa: CASSSSGGTNTGELFF
d_call: NA; j_call: TRBJ2-1; clone_size: NA; v_call: TRBV7-9; cdr3_nt: TGTGCCAGCAGCTTAGGGGTCGGTCAGGCCTCCTACAATGAGCAGTTCTTC; cdr3_aa: CASSLGVGQASYNEQFF
d_call: TRBD1; j_call: TRBJ1-5; clone_size: NA; v_call: TRBV4-1; cdr3_nt: TGCGCCAGCAGCCAAGAACAGGGGGATCAGCCCCAGCATTTT; cdr3_aa: CASSQEQGDQPQHF
d_call: NA; j_call: TRBJ2-5; clone_size: NA; v_call: TRBV2; cdr3_nt: TGTGCCAGCAGGAAGGGGTGGGAGACCCAGTACTTC; cdr3_aa: CASRKGWETQYF
d_call: TRBD2; j_call: TRBJ2-7; clone_size: NA; v_call: TRBV7-8; cdr3_nt: TGTGCCAGCAGACCGGGGGGTGGCGCTTACGAGCAGTACTTC; cdr3_aa: CASRPGGGAYEQYF
d_call: NA; j_call: TRBJ2-1; clone_size: NA; v_call: TRBV5-1; cdr3_nt: TGCGCCAGCAGCTTAGATGGTGCGGGCTCCTACAATGAGCAGTTCTTC; cdr3_aa: CASSLDGAGSYNEQFF
d_call: TRBD1; j_call: TRBJ1-2; clone_size: NA; v_call: TRBV11-2; cdr3_nt: TGTGCCAGCAGCTTAGTCGGGACAGGGGCTGGGGGCTACACCTTC; cdr3_aa: CASSLVGTGAGGYTF
d_call: NA; j_call: TRBJ1-2; clone_size: NA; v_call: TRBV27; cdr3_nt: TGTGCCTCCCAGAAACAGGGATACTATGGCTACACCTTC; cdr3_aa: CASQKQGYYGYTF
d_call: TRBD2; j_call: TRBJ2-5; clone_size: NA; v_call: TRBV6-6; cdr3_nt: TGTGCCAGCAGTCCATTCGGGGGGGTGGCAACCCAGTACTTC; cdr3_aa: CASSPFGGVATQYF
d_call: NA; j_call: TRBJ2-7; clone_size: NA; v_call: TRBV1; cdr3_nt: TGCACCAGCAGCCGCCCGGGGGGGGCGTTATACGAGCAGTACTTC; cdr3_aa: CTSSRPGGALYEQYF
d_call: NA; j_call: TRBJ1-1; clone_size: NA; v_call: TRBV10-3; cdr3_nt: TGTGCCATCAGTGGGAGGGCAACAGGAGCTGAAGCTTTCTTT; cdr3_aa: CAISGRATGAEAFF
d_call: NA; j_call: TRBJ2-1; clone_size: NA; v_call: TRBV27; cdr3_nt: TGTGCCAGCAGTTTAGTACCCGGAGGGTACAATGAGCAGTTCTTC; cdr3_aa: CASSLVPGGYNEQFF
d_call: NA; j_call: TRBJ1-5; clone_size: NA; v_call: TRBV5-8; cdr3_nt: TGTGCCAGCAGCTTGGCCAGGCAGCCCCAGCATTTT; cdr3_aa: CASSLARQPQHF
d_call: NA; j_call: TRBJ1-5; clone_size: NA; v_call: TRBV19; cdr3_nt: TGTGCCAGTAGTAATCGGGGAAAACGGACAGAATATAGCAATCAGCCCCAGCATTTT; cdr3_aa: CASSNRGKRTEYSNQPQHF
d_call: NA; j_call: TRBJ1-4; clone_size: NA; v_call: TRBV25-1; cdr3_nt: TGTGCCAGCAGTGAATGGAGGGCTAATGAAAAACTGTTTTTT; cdr3_aa: CASSEWRANEKLFF
d_call: NA; j_call: TRBJ1-2; clone_size: NA; v_call: TRBV19; cdr3_nt: TGTGCCAGTAGTACCTCCAGGGATCGTGGCTACACCTTC; cdr3_aa: CASSTSRDRGYTF
d_call: NA; j_call: TRBJ2-5; clone_size: NA; v_call: TRBV5-4; cdr3_nt: TGTGCCAGCAGCTCATGGCTAGGACAGAGGGAGACCCAGTACTTC; cdr3_aa: CASSSWLGQRETQYF
d_call: NA; j_call: TRBJ2-2; clone_size: NA; v_call: TRBV5-1; cdr3_nt: TGCGCCAGCAGCCCGGGGGGCCTGGGCGGGGAGCTGTTTTTT; cdr3_aa: CASSPGGLGGELFF
d_call: TRBD1; j_call: TRBJ1-1; clone_size: NA; v_call: TRBV5-4; cdr3_nt: TGTGCCAGCAGCCTAAAAGACAGGGCTGAAGCTTTCTTT; cdr3_aa: CASSLKDRAEAFF
d_call: TRBD1; j_call: TRBJ1-2; clone_size: once; v_call: TRBV6-6; cdr3_nt: TGTGCCAGCAGTTACGAGTCGTCAGGGGGACTCCTGGGCTACACCTTC; cdr3_aa: CASSYESSGGLLGYTF
d_call: NA; j_call: TRBJ2-2; clone_size: NA; v_call: TRBV5-1; cdr3_nt: TGCGCCAGCAGTGGTAGTTTTGCCGGGGAGCTGTTTTTT; cdr3_aa: CASSGSFAGELFF